Shown below are 9 T cell receptor beta chains from a single sample sequenced in a study of CD8+ T cells in alopecia areata. RNA was extracted and reverse transcribed into cDNA as the sequencing template. TCRdb's table, derived via immunoSEQ multiplex PCR, lists solely in-frame clones and lacks some. The sample has about 300,000 clones, roughly 64% seen once. Specified treatment: oral pan-JAK inhibitor, 5-10 mg twice daily. The sequenced sample was CD4+ T cells sorted from blood, obtained at week 24, from a patient treated with tofacitinib. The receptor set was obtained from a human donor with alopecia areata.

This rearrangement joins TRBV18 to TRBJ2-1, with 7 bases fitting TRBD1. With 2 bases clipped from V and 10 bases from J, the junction kept 8 bases outside the gene matches. This CDR3 region has 14 residues. Germline CDR1 and CDR2: KGHSH and LQKENI. CDR3 protein: CASSPIQGSGEQFF. As DNA, the CDR3 is TGTGCCAGCTCACCAATACAGGGGTCGGGAGAGCAGTTCTTC.

The chain joins TRBV2 to TRBJ1-2; unclear D gene. CDR1 and CDR2 from the germline V gene are SNHLY and FYNNEI. V was clipped by 6 bases and J by 1 base, with 9 bases between them. The CDR3 totals 13 residues. The DNA for the CDR3 is TGTGCCAGCAGCGGGCAGATTAACTATGGCTACACCTTC. Amino acids: CASSGQINYGYTF. The full variable domain, rest sourced from reference TRBV2 and TRBJ1-2, is EPEVTQTPSHQVTQMGQEVILRCVPISNHLYFYWYRQILGQKVEFLVSFYNNEISEKSEIFDDQFSVERPDGSNFTLKIRSTKLEDSAMYFCASSGQINYGYTFGSGTRLTVV.

V and J are TRBV5-4 and TRBJ2-1; D not resolved. In germline, CDR1 is SGHNT, CDR2 YYREEE (reference sequence). Between the trimmed V and J ends, which lost 0 bases and 7 bases, there was a span of 8 bases. The CDR3 is made up of 13 amino acids. CDR3 sequence reads: CASSLVAMNEQFF. CDR3 nucleotides: TGTGCCAGCAGCTTGGTAGCTATGAATGAGCAGTTCTTC.

This clone was seen a few times. The chain joins TRBV30 to TRBJ1-2, with D perhaps matching TRBD1 (6 bases). Germline V lookup: CDR1 GTSNPN, CDR2 SVGIG (reference sequence). The CDR3 has 14 residues. V was trimmed by 1 base and J by 4 bases, leaving 13 bases between them. The CDR3 DNA reads TGTGCCTGGAGTGGCTTGGGGGCAGGCTATGGCTACACCTTC. It translates to CAWSGLGAGYGYTF.

This clone was seen once. CDR3 DNA: TGTGCCAGCAGCTCGGCCTCTACCTACGAGCAGTACTTC. Translating gives CASSSASTYEQYF. This chain joins TRBV5-4 and TRBJ2-7; D call uncertain. Germline V gene sequence: CDR1 SGHNT, CDR2 YYREEE (reference sequence). V shed 3 bases and J shed 2 bases, with 9 bases lying between them. The length of the CDR3 is 13 residues.

V is TRBV4-2 and J is TRBJ1-2, with 7 bases identical to TRBD1. The length of the CDR3 is 15 residues. The germline CDR1 and CDR2 sequences are LGHNA and YNFKEQ. The trim removed 4 bases at V and 8 bases at J, leaving 13 bases unmatched. This CDR3 reads CASSLGTAGVDGYTF. The CDR3 region has the DNA TGTGCCAGCAGCCTGGGGACAGCCGGAGTAGACGGCTACACCTTC.

The rearrangement links TRBV7-2 to TRBJ1-2; possibly TRBD1 for D (6 bases). The CDR3 is 14 amino acids. CDR1 is SGHTA, CDR2 FQGNSA, per germline. Trimming shortened V by 5 bases and J by 0 bases, and 10 bases separated the two germline ends. Here the CDR3 reads CASSLTGTNYGYTF. CDR3 in DNA: TGTGCCAGCAGCCTAACAGGGACTAACTATGGCTACACCTTC. The full variable domain, completed using reference TRBV7-2 and TRBJ1-2, is GAGVSQSPSNKVTEKGKDVELRCDPISGHTALYWYRQSLGQGLEFLIYFQGNSAPDKSGLPSDRFSAERTGGSVSTLTIQRTQQEDSAVYLCASSLTGTNYGYTFGSGTRLTVV.

This rearrangement joins TRBV29-1 to TRBJ1-2; a possible D gene is TRBD1 (5 bases). The CDR3 length is 13 residues. V lost 4 bases to trimming and J lost 4 bases, with 13 bases between them. The V gene's germline CDR1 is SQVTM and CDR2 ANQGSEA. The CDR3 bases are TGCAGCGTTGGGGGGGTAGGGTCCTATGGCTACACCTTC. Amino acid sequence: CSVGGVGSYGYTF.

This chain links TRBV5-1 with TRBJ1-2; 8 nucleotides agree with TRBD1. V lost 0 bases, J lost 2 bases, and 0 bases stayed unmatched. The CDR3 spans 14 residues. Germline CDR1 is SGHRS and CDR2 is YFSETQ. In nucleotides, the CDR3 is TGCGCCAGCAGCTTGGGACAGGGGAACTATGGCTACACCTTC. It is translated as CASSLGQGNYGYTF.